This T cell receptor beta chain was identified during a study of identical twins. This clonotype has only a few counts. Trimming pared 0 bases from V and 6 bases from J, leaving 18 bases between. The germline CDR1 and CDR2 sequences are LGHDT and YNNKEL (reference sequence). The length of the CDR3 is 18 residues. Using its own MiXCR run on the 5' RACE reads, TCRdb lists one record per CDR3 protein. The sample shows 200,000 to 300,000 distinct CDR3 sequences, approximately 11% of them seen only once. These same records also appear under a second study, on yellow fever vaccine responses in identical twins.

Sequencing was performed on memory (CD45RO+) T cells sorted from blood. V is TRBV3-1 and J is TRBJ1-6; TRBD1 is a possible D gene (6 bases). This TCR was recovered from a woman between 18 and 30 years old in good health. CDR3 in DNA: TGTGCCAGCAGCCAAGATATAATCGGGGGCAGCTCTAATTCACCCCTCCACTTT. It yields the protein CASSQDIIGGSSNSPLHF.